The following is a TCR beta chain sequence with its context. Germline V gives CDR1 SGHTA, CDR2 FQGNSA. The CDR3 is 14 residues long. V was shortened by 4 bases and J by 4 bases, with 8 bases between the two germline ends. The data belong to a study of blood T cell repertoires in COVID-19. Study details: Spain, Italy and the United States supplied samples that represented acute and convalescent COVID-19. T cells, B-cell-depleted T cells, or PBMCs supplied cDNA or gDNA.

Sequencing used immunoSEQ multiplex PCR; TCRdb keeps in-frame clones, though not all of them. This repertoire shows over 200,000 clones, over 80% found once; its top ten account for 1.2%. This chain links TRBV7-2 with TRBJ2-6, with a tentative D call TRBD1 (5 bases). This receptor was obtained from a man aged 25 to 45 who had recovered from COVID-19. Sequencing input: PBMCs or T cells enriched from blood (not recorded which). For the CDR3, the DNA is TGTGCCAGCAGCTCAGGGCTCGGGGCCAACGTCCTGACTTTC. Protein sequence: CASSSGLGANVLTF.